This TCR beta chain comes out of a study of regulatory T cells in long-lasting Graves disease. Through Arm-PCR of CDR3 regions and iRepertoire HTBI primers, TCR beta libraries were built. TCRdb redid the calling of the multiplex PCR reads with MiXCR, one entry per CDR3 protein. The sample comprises about 450,000 distinct CDR3 sequences, about a sixth of which are singletons, and approximately 12% rests with the top ten. The CDR3 has 11 amino acids. V was cut by 3 bases and J by 6 bases, with 5 bases left in between. Time point in this sample: newly diagnosed GD, antithyroid drugs for less than 3 months. RNA from PBMCs was the source of the TCR library. This sample also belongs to another study, concerning T cells in Graves' hyperthyroidism and ophthalmopathy. As that report states: Newly diagnosed patients aged 18 to 65 had hyperthyroidism of under 2 months' duration.

This TCR was recovered from a woman aged 25 to 39 with Graves disease. The V call is TRBV12-3 or TRBV12-4, the J call TRBJ1-2; no clear D. The source was peripheral blood mononuclear cells (PBMCs), collected at new diagnosis, from a patient treated with antithyroid drugs. In DNA, the CDR3 is TGTGCCAGCAGTTTCTCCAATGGCTACACCTTC. Amino acid sequence: CASSFSNGYTF.